This TCR beta chain was recovered during a study of response to subunit inactivated influenza vaccine. Germline CDR1 and CDR2: SGHNT and YYREEE (reference sequence). The CDR3 runs to 17 residues. Unmatched junction bases numbered 10, after V lost 0 bases and J lost 2 bases. Comments on this clonotype: The antigen is undetermined.

Notes on the study in general: Few additional T cells are recruited per seasonal influenza vaccination, authors suggested.

TCRdb passed the RT-PCR reads through MiXCR, listing each CDR3 protein once. The sample contains about 310,000 distinct CDR3 sequences, roughly 22% of which appear only once. The rearrangement uses TRBV5-4 and TRBJ2-7, with TRBD2 matching 8 bases. This sample comprised PBMCs from blood, obtained approximately 20 months after vaccination. This receptor was obtained from a man between 45 and 75 years old who received an inactivated influenza vaccine. In nucleotides, the CDR3 is TGTGCCAGCAGCTTGGCCGGTAGCGGGAATCTCGCCTACGAGCAGTACTTC. It translates to CASSLAGSGNLAYEQYF.